These 17 T cell receptor beta chains were all obtained from the same sample, sequenced in a study of T cells in Graves' hyperthyroidism and ophthalmopathy (dated by TCRdb to the late 2010s). Library prep was done by multiplex PCR. The instrument given in TCRdb is Illumina HiSeq 2000. The TCR beta CDR3 regions were amplified from RNA transcripts. A first-round RT-PCR of the TCR CDR3 used the HTBI primer set with the Qiagen OneStep RT-PCR kit. TCRdb redid the processing of the public reads, applying fastp at Q25 and MiXCR, and retained in-frame beta chains. Every distinct CDR3 protein forms one entry, paired with its most common genes and DNA. The sample table lists about 360,000 distinct CDR3 sequences, approximately 25% of them with a count of one. Around four fifths of the sample is in the top ten clones. Sequenced input: blood. The receptors here all came from a man aged 45-65 years with Graves' hyperthyroidism.

Here the CDR3 reads CASSASGGVSEQYF. The CDR3 bases are TGCGCCAGCAGCGCTAGCGGGGGCGTCAGCGAGCAGTACTTC. The chain has TRBV5-1 and TRBJ2-7, with 10 bases matching TRBD2. Germline loops: CDR1 SGHRS, CDR2 YFSETQ. V was clipped by 4 bases and J by 6 bases; unmatched bases: 7. The CDR3 spans 14 residues.

This chain links TRBV6-1 with TRBJ1-2, with D unresolved. V lost 7 bases and J lost 1, with 10 bases in between. Per germline, CDR1 MNHNS and CDR2 SASEGT. The CDR3 loop spans 13 amino acids. CDR3 nucleotides: TGTGCCAGCAAACGGGATTTTAACTATGGCTACACCTTC. This gives the protein CASKRDFNYGYTF.

This clonotype was detected a few times. The CDR3 protein is CASSLEGTTETEAFF. CDR3 sequence (DNA): TGCGCCAGCAGCTTGGAGGGGACAACGGAAACTGAAGCTTTCTTT. V usage is TRBV5-1 and J usage is TRBJ1-1; D is possibly TRBD1 (6 bases). The CDR3 is 15 amino acids. V was clipped by 0 bases and J by 5 bases, with 14 bases between them. CDR1 and CDR2 (germline): SGHRS, YFSETQ. Full variable domain (missing parts from reference TRBV5-1 and TRBJ1-1): KAGVTQTPRYLIKTRGQQVTLSCSPISGHRSVSWYQQTPGQGLQFLFEYFSETQRNKGNFPGRFSGRQFSNSRSEMNVSTLELGDSALYLCASSLEGTTETEAFFGQGTRLTVV.

This clonotype was seen only a few times. Written as DNA, the CDR3 is TGTGCCAGCAGAGGCTGGGACACTGAAGCTTTCTTT. This gives the protein CASRGWDTEAFF. V usage is TRBV6-1 and J usage is TRBJ1-1; D gene ambiguous. This CDR3 comprises 12 residues. Trimming shortened V by 6 bases and J by 3 bases, and 8 bases separated the two germline ends. Germline CDR1 and CDR2: MNHNS and SASEGT.

This clonotype was found many times. The chain joins TRBV12-3 or TRBV12-4 to TRBJ1-2, with 7 bases lining up with TRBD1. This CDR3 contains 13 residues. After removal of 4 bases from V and 4 bases from J, the junction contained 3 bases not matched to a gene. CDR3 bases: TGTGCCAGCAGTTCAGACAGGGCCTATGGCTACACCTTC. This translates into CASSSDRAYGYTF.

This clonotype showed up many times. This chain links TRBV6-1 with TRBJ2-4; 8 bases align to TRBD1. After removal of 0 bases from V and 9 bases from J, the junction contained 7 bases not matched to a gene. This CDR3 comprises 15 residues. Germline CDR1 MNHNS, CDR2 SASEGT. The CDR3 nucleotides read TGTGCCAGCAGTGAAGCGGGAACAGGGGGGAGCATTCAGTACTTC. As protein: CASSEAGTGGSIQYF.

The V call is TRBV5-1, the J call TRBJ1-3; D is undetermined. V shed 0 bases and J shed 8 bases, with 6 bases lying between them. This CDR3 has 12 residues. CDR1 and CDR2 (germline): SGHRS, YFSETQ. This CDR3 is CASSLEPDTIYF. As DNA, the CDR3 is TGCGCCAGCAGCTTGGAGCCGGACACCATATATTTT.

This clonotype was seen many times. The rearrangement joins TRBV12-3 or TRBV12-4 to TRBJ2-1, with D tentatively TRBD2 (5 bases). The CDR3 runs 13 residues. Trimming took 8 bases from V and 6 from J, leaving 14 bases between them. The CDR3 loop reads CASGSTGGNEQFF. The CDR3 bases are TGTGCCAGCGGCTCGACCGGAGGCAATGAGCAGTTCTTC.

J is TRBJ2-7 and V is TRBV2; weak D call: TRBD1 (5 bases). V lost 2 bases and J 3 bases, leaving 14 bases between the germline ends. The CDR3 is 15 residues long. Germline V gene lookup returns CDR1 SNHLY and CDR2 FYNNEI. The CDR3 sequence is CASSELGAGLYEQYF. The CDR3 nucleotides read TGTGCCAGCAGTGAATTAGGGGCAGGGCTCTACGAGCAGTACTTC.

The CDR3 DNA is TGTGCCAGCAGTTCCATTAGGGAGCAGTACTTC. The encoded protein is CASSSIREQYF. The V gene is TRBV12-3 or TRBV12-4, the J gene TRBJ2-7, with no clear D. The ends were cut back, 4 bases at V and 7 bases at J, with 8 bases in the middle. The CDR3 is 11 amino acids.

This clonotype has ten or more counts. The chain joins TRBV11-3 to TRBJ2-1; D gene uncertain. CDR1 is SGHNT, CDR2 YENEEA, per germline. V lost 5 bases and J lost 8, with 13 bases in between. The CDR3 length is 13 residues. As DNA, the CDR3 is TGTGCCAGCAGCCCCTTGGGCGTATATGAGCAGTTCTTC. Protein product: CASSPLGVYEQFF.

The rearrangement links TRBV3-1 to TRBJ2-2, with 8 bases lining up with TRBD2. The length of the CDR3 is 15 residues. V shed 5 bases and J 7 bases; nucleotides not matched to a gene: 9. Germline V gene sequence: CDR1 LGHDT, CDR2 YNNKEL (reference sequence). CDR3 protein: CASSVQSGSIGELFF. In DNA form, the CDR3 reads TGTGCCAGCAGCGTCCAGAGCGGGAGCATCGGGGAGCTGTTTTTT.

The chain carries TRBV12-5 and TRBJ2-5; the match to TRBD2 covers 9 bases. Trimming took 2 bases from V and 0 from J; bases not matched to a gene: 13. This CDR3 has 19 residues. The germline V gene encodes CDR1 LGHNT and CDR2 FRNRAP. The chain's CDR3 is CASGLIVSASGMDQETQYF. CDR3 DNA: TGTGCTAGTGGTTTGATTGTTTCGGCTAGCGGGATGGACCAAGAGACCCAGTACTTC. The variable domain in full, completed from reference TRBV12-5 and TRBJ2-5, reads DARVTQTPRHKVTEMGQEVTMRCQPILGHNTVFWYRQTMMQGLELLAYFRNRAPLDDSGMPKDRFSAEMPDATLATLKIQPSEPRDSAVYFCASGLIVSASGMDQETQYFGPGTRLLVL.

This clonotype was seen repeatedly, ten times or more. The chain employs TRBV11-2 and TRBJ2-3, with a weak D call TRBD2 (6 bases). Trimming shortened V by 1 base and J by 6 bases, and 11 bases separated the two germline ends. This CDR3 is built from 14 residues. The V gene's germline CDR1 is SGHAT and CDR2 FQNNGV. The DNA for the CDR3 is TGTGCCAGCAGCTTAGCCGGGAGTTCGGATACGCAGTATTTT. Its protein is CASSLAGSSDTQYF.

The rearrangement joins TRBV20-1 to TRBJ2-3, with unresolved D. CDR1 is DFQATT, CDR2 SNEGSKA, per germline (reference sequence). The CDR3 length is 13 residues. Between the trimmed V and J ends, which lost 8 bases and 0 bases, there was a span of 12 bases. The CDR3 sequence is CSPTAASTDTQYF. CDR3 sequence (DNA): TGCAGTCCCACGGCGGCTAGCACAGATACGCAGTATTTT.

V usage is TRBV6-1 and J usage is TRBJ2-7, with D maybe TRBD1 (5 bases). This CDR3 is built from 14 residues. Germline assignment: CDR1 MNHNS and CDR2 SASEGT. Trimming took off 0 bases at V and 6 bases at J, with 12 bases between the two ends. The CDR3 bases are TGTGCCAGCAGTGAAGCGGGCCTAGGGGCCGAGCAGTACTTC. This sequence encodes CASSEAGLGAEQYF.

V and J are TRBV5-1 and TRBJ1-2, with D hard to call. Trimming removed 3 bases from V and 5 bases from J, with 17 bases in between. This CDR3 has 15 amino acids. The germline V gene has CDR1 SGHRS and CDR2 YFSETQ. The CDR3 loop reads CASSSGPSREYGYTF. CDR3 coding DNA: TGCGCCAGCAGCTCCGGACCCAGCCGGGAGTATGGCTACACCTTC.